The 10 T cell receptor beta chains below come from one sample, sequenced in a study of HIV-infected children after antiretroviral therapy interruption. Treatment: PENTA 11 planned treatment interruption arm or continuous ART arm. Unique molecular identifiers were included in an RNA-based 3' RACE TCR library. TCRdb called the 3' RACE reads again in MiXCR, with one record for every CDR3 protein. This sample has more than 75,000 distinct CDR3 sequences, with roughly 6.7% found just once. This material consisted of CD45RA+ CD4+ T cells from PBMCs, pooled from several time points, taken from a donor given antiretroviral therapy, either interrupted or continuous. This sample's subset: naive CD4+ CD45RA+ CD45RO- T cells. All receptors derive from a pool of human donors with HIV.

This clonotype was seen at least ten times. The J gene is TRBJ2-7, the V gene TRBV12-3 or TRBV12-4; D tentatively reads TRBD1 or TRBD2 (5 bases each). V lost 6 bases and J 4 bases, leaving 16 bases between the germline ends. The length of the CDR3 is 14 residues. The CDR3 coding sequence is TGTGCCAGCAGGTACGGGACGGAGGAATACGAGCAGTACTTC. This sequence encodes CASRYGTEEYEQYF.

The rearrangement links TRBV18 to TRBJ1-1; D call uncertain. The V gene lost 4 bases and the J gene lost 1 base, with 10 bases spanning the gap. CDR1 KGHSH and CDR2 LQKENI come from the germline V gene. This CDR3 has 14 amino acids. This CDR3 reads CASSLLERNTEAFF. CDR3 nucleotides: TGTGCCAGCTCACTCCTCGAGAGGAACACTGAAGCTTTCTTT. Together with reference TRBV18 and TRBJ1-1, the CDR3 gives the full variable domain: NAGVMQNPRHLVRRRGQEARLRCSPMKGHSHVYWYRQLPEEGLKFMVYLQKENIIDESGMPKERFSAEFPKEGPSILRIQQVVRGDSAAYFCASSLLERNTEAFFGQGTRLTVV.

This clonotype has a count of ten or more. The V and J genes are TRBV13 and TRBJ2-1; possibly TRBD2 for D (5 bases). The V gene's germline CDR1 is PRHDT and CDR2 FYEKMQ (reference sequence). The CDR3 totals 16 residues. The germline V and J ends were trimmed by 2 bases and 4 bases, with 15 bases remaining between them. CDR3 protein: CASSLRGRAQYNEQFF. The CDR3 DNA follows: TGTGCCAGCAGCTTACGGGGTCGGGCCCAATACAATGAGCAGTTCTTC.

This clonotype was counted ten times or more. V gene TRBV28 combines with J gene TRBJ2-3; TRBD2 agrees at 12 bases. The length of the CDR3 is 19 residues. Germline V lookup: CDR1 MDHEN, CDR2 SYDVKM. Trimming cost V 3 bases and J 2 bases; bases outside gene matches: 12. Written as DNA, the CDR3 is TGTGCCAGCAGTTTCCCATTCTCTCTAGCGGGGGGGATCACAGATACGCAGTATTTT. This translates into CASSFPFSLAGGITDTQYF. Full variable domain (remainder filled in from reference TRBV28 and TRBJ2-3): DVKVTQSSRYLVKRTGEKVFLECVQDMDHENMFWYRQDPGLGLRLIYFSYDVKMKEKGDIPEGYSVSREKKERFSLILESASTNQTSMYLCASSFPFSLAGGITDTQYFGPGTRLTVL.

This clonotype was seen ten or more times. V gene TRBV12-3 or TRBV12-4 combines with J gene TRBJ1-2; D is possibly TRBD1 (5 bases). Between the trimmed V and J ends, which lost 4 bases and 5 bases, there was a span of 26 bases. The CDR3 consists of 18 residues. CDR3 nucleotide sequence: TGTGCCAGCAGTTCCCCCGACGCGGTAGGGACGGAACCGTATGGCTACACCTTC. This gives the protein CASSSPDAVGTEPYGYTF.

V usage is TRBV5-1 and J usage is TRBJ1-1; D remains ambiguous. Germline CDR1 SGHRS, CDR2 YFSETQ. The CDR3 sequence is 15 residues long. V was cut by 3 bases and J by 6 bases, with 18 bases left in between. CDR3 sequence (DNA): TGCGCCAGCAGCTCCCAGCTTGGTCAAGGTTCTGAAGCTTTCTTT. Translating gives CASSSQLGQGSEAFF.

This clonotype came up a few times. The chain is built from TRBV5-1 and TRBJ2-3; TRBD1 might be the D (5 bases). This CDR3 is built from 15 residues. V dropped 0 bases and J dropped 2 bases, with 10 bases sitting between them. Germline V gene data show CDR1 as SGHRS and CDR2 as YFSETQ. The CDR3 bases are TGCGCCAGCAGCTTGGCAGGGTCCTTCACAGATACGCAGTATTTT. Translating it yields CASSLAGSFTDTQYF.

This clonotype has a count of ten or more. The chain combines TRBV10-1 with TRBJ1-5; TRBD1 matches at 7 bases. This CDR3 has 12 residues. Per germline, CDR1 WNHNN and CDR2 SYGVQD (reference sequence). Trimming cost V 8 bases and J 5 bases; bases outside gene matches: 3. In nucleotides, the CDR3 is TGCGCCAGCGACAGGGCTCATCAGCCCCAGCATTTT. Protein sequence: CASDRAHQPQHF.

In this sample, this clonotype turned up many times. This chain connects TRBV29-1 to TRBJ2-1, with TRBD1 matching 10 bases. Germline loops: CDR1 SQVTM, CDR2 ANQGSEA. The CDR3 has 13 residues. J was trimmed by 8 bases and V by 6 bases; bases with no gene match: 7. This chain's CDR3 is CSVTSTGGDEQFF. In DNA form, the CDR3 reads TGCAGCGTCACTTCGACAGGGGGCGATGAGCAGTTCTTC.

This clonotype was found many times. In DNA, the CDR3 is TGTGCCAGCAGCCAAGCCGCAGTGAACACTGAAGCTTTCTTT. It specifies CASSQAAVNTEAFF. The V call is TRBV3-1, the J call TRBJ1-1; D gene uncertain. Germline V gene sequence: CDR1 LGHDT, CDR2 YNNKEL (reference sequence). Trimming left V 1 base short and J 0 bases short, with 6 bases between. This CDR3 has 14 amino acids.